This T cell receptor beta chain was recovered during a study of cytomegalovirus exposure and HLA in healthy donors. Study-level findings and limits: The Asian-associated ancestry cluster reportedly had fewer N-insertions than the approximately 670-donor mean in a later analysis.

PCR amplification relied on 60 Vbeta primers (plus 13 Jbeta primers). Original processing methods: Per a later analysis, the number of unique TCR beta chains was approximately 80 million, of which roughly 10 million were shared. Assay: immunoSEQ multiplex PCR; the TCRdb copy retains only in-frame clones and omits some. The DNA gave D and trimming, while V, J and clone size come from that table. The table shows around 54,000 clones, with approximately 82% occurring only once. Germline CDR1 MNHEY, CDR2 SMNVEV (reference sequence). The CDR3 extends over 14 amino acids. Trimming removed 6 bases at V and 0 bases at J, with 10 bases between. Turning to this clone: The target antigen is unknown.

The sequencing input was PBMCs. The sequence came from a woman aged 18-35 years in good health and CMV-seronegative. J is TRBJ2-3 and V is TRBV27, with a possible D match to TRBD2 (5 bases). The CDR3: CASRIASSTDTQYF. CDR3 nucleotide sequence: TGTGCCAGCAGAATAGCGTCTAGCACAGATACGCAGTATTTT.